These T cell receptor beta chains were read from a single sample in a study of control samples from healthy donors and cancer patients. The method was immunoSEQ multiplex PCR; TCRdb's version includes in-frame clones alone and lacks a portion of them. The data show about 130,000 clones, with about 90% seen just once and roughly 1.9% held by the top ten. Sample: blood. These receptors were taken from a man in his late teens or twenties in good health. Each CDR3 is given without its conserved first and last residue.

v_gene	j_gene	CDR3aa
TRBV5-1	TRBJ2-3	ASSLRTSGRDTDTQY
TRBV5-4	TRBJ2-7	ASSKRDSYSYEQY
TRBV5-4	TRBJ1-1	ASSNVNTEAF
TRBV5-4	TRBJ2-7	ASSLSQFSSYEQY
TRBV7-7	TRBJ1-2	ASSPMRGGANGYT
TRBV7-8	TRBJ2-7	ASSSRGLTSYEQY
TRBV6-1	TRBJ2-3	ASSDGGQAVDTQY
TRBV18	TRBJ2-3	ASSRTSGSADTQY
TRBV10-3	TRBJ1-1	AISVDRENTEAF
TRBV5-1	TRBJ2-2	ASSLRTDNTGELF
TRBV9	TRBJ2-7	ASSVGDSKYEQY